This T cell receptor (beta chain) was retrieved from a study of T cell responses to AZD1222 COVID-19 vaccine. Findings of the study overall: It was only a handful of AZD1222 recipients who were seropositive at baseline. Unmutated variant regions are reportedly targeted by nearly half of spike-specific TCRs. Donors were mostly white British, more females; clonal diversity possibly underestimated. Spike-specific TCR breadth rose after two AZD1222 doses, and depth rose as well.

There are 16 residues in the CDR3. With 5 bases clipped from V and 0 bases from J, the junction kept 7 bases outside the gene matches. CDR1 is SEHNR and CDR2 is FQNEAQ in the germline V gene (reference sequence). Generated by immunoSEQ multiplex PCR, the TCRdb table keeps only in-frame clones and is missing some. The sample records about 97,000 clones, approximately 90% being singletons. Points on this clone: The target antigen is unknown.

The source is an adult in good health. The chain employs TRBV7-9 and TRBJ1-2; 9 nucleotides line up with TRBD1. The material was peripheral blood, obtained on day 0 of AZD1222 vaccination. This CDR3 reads CASSVPGQGSNYGYTF. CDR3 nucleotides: TGTGCCAGCAGCGTCCCGGGACAGGGCTCTAACTATGGCTACACCTTC. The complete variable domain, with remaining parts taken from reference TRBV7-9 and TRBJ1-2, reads DTGVSQNPRHKITKRGQNVTFRCDPISEHNRLYWYRQTLGQGPEFLTYFQNEAQLEKSRLLSDRFSAERPKGSFSTLEIQRTEQGDSAMYLCASSVPGQGSNYGYTFGSGTRLTVV.